These 26 T cell receptor beta chains were sequenced from one sample in a study of shared clonotypes between healthy human individuals. Naive CD8 cells comprised CD45RO-negative, CCR7-positively selected cells, excluding terminally differentiated effector memory CD45RA+ cells. Sequenced by immunoSEQ multiplex PCR; TCRdb stores in-frame clones only, minus some. The data hold about 610,000 clones, with around 96% observed a single time. The sequenced sample consisted of naive CD8+ T cells sorted from blood. These TCRs come from a young woman in good health.

The rearrangement links TRBV10-1 to TRBJ2-7; 7 bases map to TRBD2. Germline CDR1 reads WNHNN; CDR2 reads SYGVQD (reference sequence). The CDR3 is 16 residues long. J lost 7 bases, V lost 0 bases, and 12 bases had no gene match. The CDR3: CASSESLGLSYVEQYF. The DNA for the CDR3 is TGCGCCAGCAGTGAGTCGTTGGGACTATCCTACGTGGAGCAGTACTTC.

The chain uses TRBV20-1 and TRBJ1-2; D unresolved. The CDR3 has 11 residues. Per germline, CDR1 DFQATT and CDR2 SNEGSKA (reference sequence). V was trimmed by 7 bases and J by 4 bases, leaving 10 bases between them. The chain's CDR3 is CSVRHAYGYTF. CDR3 coding DNA: TGCAGTGTAAGACATGCCTATGGCTACACCTTC.

This chain connects TRBV9 to TRBJ2-7; TRBD1 matches at 11 bases. J lost 1 base, V lost 3 bases, and 3 bases had no gene match. The CDR3 runs to 15 residues. Germline values: CDR1 SGDLS, CDR2 YYNGEE. The CDR3 sequence is CASSEGTGGSYEQYF. In DNA form, the CDR3 reads TGTGCCAGCAGCGAGGGGACAGGGGGATCCTACGAGCAGTACTTC.

The CDR3 region is CASSGTSGTVTDTQYF. CDR3 DNA: TGTGCCAGCAGCGGGACTAGCGGGACGGTCACAGATACGCAGTATTTT. The rearrangement links TRBV9 to TRBJ2-3; 12 bases align to TRBD2. Germline V gives CDR1 SGDLS, CDR2 YYNGEE. The V segment lost 3 bases and the J segment 2 bases; nucleotides outside the gene matches: 4. The CDR3 sequence is 16 residues long.

The chain employs TRBV9 and TRBJ2-7; TRBD1 aligns across 8 bases. The germline gives CDR1 SGDLS, CDR2 YYNGEE. The CDR3 extends over 14 amino acids. J lost 3 bases, V lost 3 bases, and 5 bases had no gene match. CDR3 protein: CASSGRQGHYEQYF. The CDR3 nucleotides are TGTGCCAGCAGCGGACGACAGGGGCACTACGAGCAGTACTTC.

The rearrangement joins TRBV4-1 to TRBJ1-5, with 7 nucleotides matching TRBD1. The CDR3 sequence is 18 residues long. After removal of 0 bases from V and 2 bases from J, the junction contained 10 bases not matched to a gene. Germline CDR1 MGHRA, CDR2 YSYEKL. The CDR3 nucleotides read TGCGCCAGCAGCCAAGAGGGAGGGGGCGCGGTCGGCAATCAGCCCCAGCATTTT. It encodes CASSQEGGGAVGNQPQHF.

CDR3 bases: TGTGCCAGCAGCCCCCGGGGGGAGTGGAGCACAGATACGCAGTATTTT. Translated: CASSPRGEWSTDTQYF. The chain combines TRBV4-2 with TRBJ2-3; 7 bases are a match to TRBD2. V was pared by 4 bases and J by 0 bases, with 7 bases of the junction left unmatched. Germline loops: CDR1 LGHNA, CDR2 YNFKEQ. CDR3 length: 16 amino acids.

The rearrangement links TRBV13 to TRBJ1-2; D unresolved. The CDR3 has 14 residues. Trimming took 6 bases from V and 6 from J, leaving 17 bases between them. Germline V gives CDR1 PRHDT, CDR2 FYEKMQ (reference sequence). Here the CDR3 reads CASSLTVLPDGYTF. CDR3 DNA sequence: TGTGCCAGCAGTCTAACTGTGCTTCCGGATGGCTACACCTTC. The variable domain in full, completed from reference TRBV13 and TRBJ1-2, reads AAGVIQSPRHLIKEKRETATLKCYPIPRHDTVYWYQQGPGQDPQFLISFYEKMQSDKGSIPDRFSAQQFSDYHSELNMSSLELGDSALYFCASSLTVLPDGYTFGSGTRLTVV.

The chain is built from TRBV11-2 and TRBJ2-7; TRBD2 might be the D (5 bases). The CDR3 length is 17 residues. Germline-derived CDR1 and CDR2 are SGHAT and FQNNGV. The V gene lost 4 bases and the J gene lost 7 bases, with 26 bases spanning the gap. The CDR3 sequence: CASSSPLLGARVEEQYF. CDR3 nucleotide sequence: TGTGCCAGCAGCTCGCCCTTACTGGGAGCGAGAGTTGAAGAGCAGTACTTC.

CDR3: CAEVGENTEAFF. The CDR3 nucleotides are TGTGCGGAAGTGGGGGAGAACACTGAAGCTTTCTTT. The chain employs TRBV7-9 and TRBJ1-1, with D maybe TRBD1 (5 bases). Germline CDR1 and CDR2: SEHNR and FQNEAQ (reference sequence). The CDR3 covers 12 residues.

V and J are TRBV5-1 and TRBJ1-3; D possibly corresponds to TRBD1 (5 bases). The germline V and J ends were trimmed by 1 base and 0 bases, with 14 bases remaining between them. Per the germline V gene, CDR1 is SGHRS and CDR2 is YFSETQ. This CDR3 has 17 residues. The CDR3 reads CASSLRWAGSSGNTIYF. CDR3 DNA: TGCGCCAGCAGCTTGCGGTGGGCAGGGAGCTCTGGAAACACCATATATTTT.

CDR3 in amino acids: CASRRAGPYEQYF. The CDR3 coding sequence is TGTGCCAGCAGGAGGGCGGGGCCCTACGAGCAGTACTTC. The V call is TRBV2, the J call TRBJ2-7, with D tentatively TRBD2 (6 bases). CDR1 is SNHLY, CDR2 FYNNEI, per germline. The CDR3 consists of 13 residues. Trimming took off 6 bases at V and 2 bases at J, with 11 bases between the two ends.

With regard to this clone: The germline gene is not matched at one end of the junction; a read error may be the cause. Other DNA variants within this sample encode the same CDR3. This chain connects TRBV6-5 to TRBJ2-2; maybe TRBD2 (5 bases). Germline CDR1 and CDR2: MNHEY and SVGAGI. The CDR3 sequence is 15 residues long. The CDR3 DNA is TGTGCCAGCAGTCCGGACGGGGTGAACACCGGAGAGCTGTTTTTT. Its translation: CASSPDGVNTGELFF.

V and J are TRBV27 and TRBJ2-7, with 7 bases lining up with TRBD2. CDR1 is MNHEY and CDR2 is SMNVEV in the germline V gene (reference sequence). This CDR3 has 14 amino acids. The J segment lost 2 bases and the V segment lost 8 bases, leaving 9 bases of the junction unmatched. CDR3 protein: CASYPGGSPYEQYF. The DNA for the CDR3 is TGTGCCAGCTACCCGGGGGGATCGCCCTACGAGCAGTACTTC.

The sample holds one count of this clone. J is TRBJ1-4 and V is TRBV10-3; 7 nucleotides agree with TRBD1. Germline CDR1 reads ENHRY; CDR2 reads SYGVKD. The J segment lost 10 bases and the V segment lost 3 bases, leaving 17 bases of the junction unmatched. The CDR3 loop spans 17 amino acids. The CDR3 DNA sequence: TGTGCCATCAGTGAAGAGGACAGGACGACTTTAAGAGGAAAACTGTTTTTT. Translation: CAISEEDRTTLRGKLFF.

The chain joins TRBV10-2 to TRBJ2-7; TRBD1 agrees at 7 bases. In germline, CDR1 is WSHSY, CDR2 SAAADI. Trimming cost V 4 bases and J 2 bases; bases outside gene matches: 8. CDR3 length: 15 residues. The CDR3 coding sequence is TGCGCCAGCAGTGGTCCGGGACAGAAGCCCTACGAGCAGTACTTC. The encoded protein is CASSGPGQKPYEQYF.

This chain links TRBV9 with TRBJ1-5, with TRBD1 as a possible D gene (6 bases). The CDR3 has 15 amino acids. Between the trimmed V and J ends, which lost 4 bases and 6 bases, there was a span of 17 bases. CDR1 and CDR2 (germline): SGDLS, YYNGEE. CDR3 in amino acids: CASSPGVRGGQPQHF. In DNA form, the CDR3 reads TGTGCCAGCAGCCCAGGGGTAAGGGGTGGTCAGCCCCAGCATTTT. Variable domain in full (rest from reference TRBV9 and TRBJ1-5): DSGVTQTPKHLITATGQRVTLRCSPRSGDLSVYWYQQSLDQGLQFLIQYYNGEERAKGNILERFSAQQFPDLHSELNLSSLELGDSALYFCASSPGVRGGQPQHFGDGTRLSIL.

The CDR3 DNA is TGTGCCATCAGTGAGTCGATCGGGGACAGGGTAATGCCTGGGGCCAACGTCCTGACTTTC. Translated, it gives CAISESIGDRVMPGANVLTF. This chain links TRBV10-3 with TRBJ2-6; 9 bases fit TRBD1. The CDR3 runs to 20 residues. In germline, CDR1 is ENHRY, CDR2 SYGVKD. J was trimmed by 2 bases and V by 0 bases; bases with no gene match: 11.

The chain has TRBV19 and TRBJ2-5, with unresolved D. From germline, CDR1 is LNHDA and CDR2 SQIVND (reference sequence). The CDR3 is 12 residues long. V was cut by 4 bases and J by 7 bases, with 10 bases left in between. The CDR3 protein is CASSTPDGTQYF. The CDR3 region has the DNA TGTGCCAGTAGTACCCCGGATGGGACCCAGTACTTC.

This chain joins TRBV5-1 and TRBJ2-1; TRBD2 aligns across 7 bases. This CDR3 is 16 amino acids long. V was clipped by 6 bases and J by 0 bases; unmatched bases: 9. The germline V gene has CDR1 SGHRS and CDR2 YFSETQ. CDR3 nucleotide sequence: TGCGCCAGCATCCGGGGGGAAGTTACCTCCTACAATGAGCAGTTCTTC. Translation: CASIRGEVTSYNEQFF.

This chain links TRBV7-8 with TRBJ2-1, with TRBD2 matching over 8 bases. The V gene's germline CDR1 is SGHVS and CDR2 FQNEAQ. Losses at the gene ends were 5 bases for V and 0 bases for J; bases not matched to a gene: 3. CDR3 length: 15 residues. CDR3 DNA: TGTGCCAGCAGCCTCAGCGGGAGCTCCTACAATGAGCAGTTCTTC. It translates to CASSLSGSSYNEQFF.

The chain carries TRBV6-1 and TRBJ2-5; no clear D gene. V lost 2 bases to trimming and J lost 12 bases, with 7 bases between them. This CDR3 has 10 amino acids. CDR1 is MNHNS, CDR2 SASEGT, per germline. CDR3 sequence reads: CASSEPRKYF. Here the CDR3 DNA reads TGTGCCAGCAGTGAACCCCGGAAGTACTTC.

This chain connects TRBV28 to TRBJ1-4, with 7 bases aligning to TRBD1. CDR3 length: 18 amino acids. The junction had 20 bases not matched to a gene; V was cut back by 6 bases and J by 7 bases. CDR1 and CDR2 (germline): MDHEN, SYDVKM. CDR3 nucleotide sequence: TGTGCCAGCAGGTTGAGGTGGACAGGAGGGGTCCTAAGTGAAAAACTGTTTTTT. This gives the protein CASRLRWTGGVLSEKLFF.

The rearrangement joins TRBV28 to TRBJ2-7; weak D call: TRBD1 (5 bases). The length of the CDR3 is 13 residues. The V end lost 2 bases, the J end lost 3 bases, and 8 bases lay between the germline ends. Germline V gene data show CDR1 as MDHEN and CDR2 as SYDVKM. CDR3 nucleotides: TGTGCCAGCAGTTTAGGGGCTTTCTACGAGCAGTACTTC. Amino acid sequence: CASSLGAFYEQYF.

The V and J genes are TRBV18 and TRBJ1-1; D gene ambiguous. The CDR3 is 14 residues long. V was cut by 4 bases and J by 0 bases, with 9 bases left in between. Germline CDR1 and CDR2: KGHSH and LQKENI. The CDR3 DNA reads TGTGCCAGCTCACAGGAGGAGATGAACACTGAAGCTTTCTTT. Its protein is CASSQEEMNTEAFF.

As concerns this clone: The same CDR3 can be traced to other DNA sequences in this sample. V gene TRBV6-5 combines with J gene TRBJ1-1; D is ambiguous. Germline assignment: CDR1 MNHEY and CDR2 SVGAGI. The CDR3 is 15 amino acids. Trimming cost V 0 bases and J 0 bases, with 8 bases left between them. CDR3 in DNA: TGTGCCAGCAGTTACTCGTCGGGATTGAACACTGAAGCTTTCTTT. Translating gives CASSYSSGLNTEAFF.